The TCR beta chain described here comes from a study of T cell responses to AZD1222 COVID-19 vaccine. Looked up from germline, CDR1 is MNHEY and CDR2 is SVGAGI. V shed 0 bases and J shed 6 bases, with 7 bases lying between them. The CDR3 is made up of 13 amino acids. The data were produced by immunoSEQ multiplex PCR, yet TCRdb's version contains in-frame clones alone and is incomplete. This sample carries tens of thousands of clones, around 90% of them seen once, and the ten largest clones take over 20%. This clone showed up just a few times. The receptor comes from an adult in good health. The genes are TRBV6-5 and TRBJ2-3; no clear D. The sample consisted of peripheral blood, taken on day 0 of AZD1222 vaccination. Here the CDR3 reads CASSYSLGDTQYF. The CDR3, as DNA: TGTGCCAGCAGTTACTCTTTGGGGGATACGCAGTATTTT.